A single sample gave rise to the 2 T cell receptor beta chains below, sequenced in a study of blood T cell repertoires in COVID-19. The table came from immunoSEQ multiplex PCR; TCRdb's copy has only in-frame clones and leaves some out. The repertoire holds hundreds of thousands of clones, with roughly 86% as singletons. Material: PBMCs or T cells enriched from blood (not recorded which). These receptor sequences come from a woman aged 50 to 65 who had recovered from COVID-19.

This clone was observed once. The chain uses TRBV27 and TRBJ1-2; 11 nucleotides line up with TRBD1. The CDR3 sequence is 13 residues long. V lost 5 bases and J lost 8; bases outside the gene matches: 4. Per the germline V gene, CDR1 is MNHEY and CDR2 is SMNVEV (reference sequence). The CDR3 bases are TGTGCCAGCAGTCCCGGACAGGGGGCCGGCTACACCTTC. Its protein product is CASSPGQGAGYTF.

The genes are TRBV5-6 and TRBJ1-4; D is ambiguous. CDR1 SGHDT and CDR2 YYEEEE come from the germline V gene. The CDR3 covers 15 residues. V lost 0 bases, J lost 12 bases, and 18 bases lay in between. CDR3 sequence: CASSLGSGAWRELFF. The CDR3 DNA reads TGTGCCAGCAGCTTGGGGTCAGGAGCTTGGAGGGAACTGTTTTTT.